This T cell receptor (beta chain) was observed in a study of T cells in Graves' hyperthyroidism and ophthalmopathy. The CDR3 regions of TCR beta were amplified from RNA transcripts. The HTBI primer set served for first-round RT-PCR of the TCR CDR3. MiXCR, run by TCRdb on the multiplex PCR reads, gives a single entry per CDR3 protein. The table records 360,000 or so distinct CDR3 sequences, roughly 20% of them present only once. Ten or more counts support this clonotype. This CDR3 spans 16 amino acids. The germline V gene encodes CDR1 MDHEN and CDR2 SYDVKM. J was trimmed by 4 bases and V by 8 bases; bases with no gene match: 10. Any patient presenting with uncontrolled infection, other autoimmune disease, pregnancy or lactation was left out.

The clonotype comes from a woman between 35 and 50 years old with Graves' ophthalmopathy. This chain connects TRBV28 to TRBJ2-7; 14 positions match TRBD2. The sample consisted of blood. CDR3 sequence (DNA): TGTGCCAGCGTGGGACTAGCGGGAGTTGGTTGGTACGAGCAGTACTTC. It codes for CASVGLAGVGWYEQYF.